This T cell receptor beta chain was profiled in a study of response to subunit inactivated influenza vaccine. Study-level findings and limits: Authors suggested each seasonal influenza vaccination recruits few new T cells.

CDR1 and CDR2 from the germline V gene are SNHLY and FYNNEI. CDR3 length equals 15 residues. V was shortened by 2 bases and J by 4 bases, with 11 bases between the two germline ends. Concerning this clonotype: Its antigen is not identified.

TCRdb passed the RT-PCR reads through MiXCR, listing each CDR3 protein once. This sample carries a few hundred thousand distinct CDR3 sequences, less than 15% of them seen once, and the ten largest clones take more than 9.5%. The source of this sequence is a man aged 45-65 years who received an inactivated influenza vaccine. The chain recombines TRBV2 with TRBJ1-4; D is undetermined. The sample here was PBMCs from blood, taken 11 to 12 days after vaccination. CDR3 in amino acids: CASSELSGLNEKLFF. In nucleotides, the CDR3 is TGTGCCAGCAGTGAACTTTCGGGCCTTAATGAAAAACTGTTTTTT.